The source of this TCR beta chain is a study of CD8 T cells in ankylosing spondylitis. Whole-study findings and limits: Several highly homologous variants made up a TCR beta motif, and this motif appeared characteristic of ankylosing spondylitis blood.

TCRdb reanalysed the 5' RACE reads using MiXCR and keeps one entry per CDR3 protein. The repertoire holds around 150,000 distinct CDR3 sequences, about a sixth seen once, with over 7.5% in the top ten. This clonotype was picked up many times. Antigen unknown. The sample comprised blood, either unsorted or a sorted T cell fraction (not recorded which). This receptor was identified in a male donor with ankylosing spondylitis or in good health (not recorded which).

The CDR3 here is CASSEFLGTVGNEQFF. The CDR3 DNA follows: TGTGCCAGCAGTGAATTTTTGGGGACTGTCGGCAATGAGCAGTTCTTC. The chain combines TRBV2 with TRBJ2-1; a possible D gene is TRBD2 (6 bases). CDR3 size: 16 residues. With 2 bases removed from V and 6 bases from J, the gap between germline ends came to 17 bases. CDR1 is SNHLY, CDR2 FYNNEI, per germline.